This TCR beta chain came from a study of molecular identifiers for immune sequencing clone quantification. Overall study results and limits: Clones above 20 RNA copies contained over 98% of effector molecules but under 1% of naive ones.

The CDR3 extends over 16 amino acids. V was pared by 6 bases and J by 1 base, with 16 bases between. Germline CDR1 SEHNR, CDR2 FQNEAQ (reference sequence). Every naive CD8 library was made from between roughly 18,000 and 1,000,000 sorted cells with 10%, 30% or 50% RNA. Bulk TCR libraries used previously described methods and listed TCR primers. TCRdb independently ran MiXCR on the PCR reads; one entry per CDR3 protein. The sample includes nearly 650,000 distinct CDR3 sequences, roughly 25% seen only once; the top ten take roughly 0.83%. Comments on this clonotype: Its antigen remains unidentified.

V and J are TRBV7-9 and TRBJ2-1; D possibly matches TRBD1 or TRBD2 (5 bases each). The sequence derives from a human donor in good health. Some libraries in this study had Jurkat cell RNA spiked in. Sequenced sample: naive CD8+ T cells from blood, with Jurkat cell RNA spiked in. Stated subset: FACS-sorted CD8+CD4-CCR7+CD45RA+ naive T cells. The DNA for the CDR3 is TGTGCCAGCAGGTCCTCGCAGGGAGATTCCTACAATGAGCAGTTCTTC. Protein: CASRSSQGDSYNEQFF.